This T cell receptor (beta chain) was obtained from a study of cytomegalovirus exposure and HLA in healthy donors. Study in general: Earlier, 150 million to 200 million T cells were analyzed, and about 100 million unique TCR beta sequences were found among them.

On this clone itself: Its antigen is unknown.

This CDR3 contains 16 residues. V was clipped by 1 base and J by 7 bases; unmatched bases: 6. CDR1 and CDR2 (germline): SGHAT, FQNNGV. PCR primers comprised 60 Vbeta and 13 Jbeta primers. TCRdb keeps only in-frame clones here, not all; method: immunoSEQ multiplex PCR. Of around 180,000 clones listed, just under 85% are singletons. Regarding the study as a whole: A later analysis appeared to link common viral pathogens to several of the most significant clusters.

Specimen: PBMCs. The receptor was derived from a girl aged 10 to 17 in good health and CMV-seropositive. The chain couples TRBV11-2 to TRBJ2-1; 11 bases are a match to TRBD2. CDR3: CASSLVLAGGGNEQFF. CDR3 DNA: TGTGCCAGCAGCTTAGTTCTAGCGGGGGGTGGGAATGAGCAGTTCTTC. Using reference TRBV11-2 and TRBJ2-1 for the parts outside the CDR3, the full variable domain is EAGVAQSPRYKIIEKRQSVAFWCNPISGHATLYWYQQILGQGPKLLIQFQNNGVVDDSQLPKDRFSAERLKGVDSTLKIQPAKLEDSAVYLCASSLVLAGGGNEQFFGPGTRLTVL.